The rows below give T cell receptor beta chains drawn from one sample of a study of blood T cells in healthy people across ages. TCRdb reprocessed the 5' RACE reads with MiXCR, giving one entry per CDR3 protein. This sample has hundreds of thousands of distinct CDR3 sequences, with roughly a quarter found just once. Another study also made use of these data, one on T cells of mothers and their children.

The specimen sequenced was blood. The source of these receptors is a boy younger than 10 in good health. Each CDR3 is given with its conserved first and last residue. The D gene is left open where the match is weak. Clone size is given for some rows only: seen once, a few or many times, or a class if the clone is expanded.

TRBJ2-5	NA	few	TRBV6-5	15	CASKKAGLTQETQYF	TGTGCCAGCAAGAAGGCGGGCTTGACACAAGAGACCCAGTACTTC
TRBJ1-1	NA	NA	TRBV5-1	12	CASSFPARRAFF	TGCGCCAGCAGCTTCCCAGCGCGTAGAGCTTTCTTT
TRBJ2-3	TRBD2	NA	TRBV4-2	21	CASSHPSLRTSGGASADTQYF	TGTGCCAGCAGCCATCCCTCGCTAAGGACTAGCGGGGGGGCGTCGGCAGATACGCAGTATTTT
TRBJ2-3	NA	NA	TRBV4-1	16	CASSQEGPHSTDTQYF	TGCGCCAGCAGCCAAGAGGGCCCCCATAGCACAGATACGCAGTATTTT
TRBJ1-2	NA	NA	TRBV3-1	13	CASSQGKGDGYTF	TGTGCCAGCAGCCAAGGCAAGGGTGACGGCTACACCTTC
TRBJ2-7	TRBD1	few	TRBV20-1	13	CSASRDRGYEQYF	TGCAGTGCTAGTCGGGACAGGGGTTACGAGCAGTACTTC
TRBJ2-6	TRBD1	NA	TRBV6-1	18	CASSIDRAFDSGANVLTF	TGTGCCAGCAGCATAGACAGGGCATTTGACTCTGGGGCCAACGTCCTGACTTTC
TRBJ2-2	TRBD1	few	TRBV12-5	15	CASGLGTGATGELVF	TGTGCTAGTGGTTTGGGGACAGGGGCTACCGGGGAGCTGGTTTTT
TRBJ1-1	NA	few	TRBV2	13	CASTPHGNTEAFF	TGTGCCAGCACTCCACACGGAAACACTGAAGCTTTCTTT
TRBJ2-2	TRBD2	few	TRBV20-1	17	CSARRASGSKNTGELFF	TGCAGTGCTAGAAGGGCTAGCGGGAGCAAAAACACCGGGGAGCTGTTTTTT
TRBJ2-2	NA	NA	TRBV14	18	CASSPTAQGGGDTGELFF	TGTGCCAGCAGCCCCACCGCGCAGGGAGGAGGCGACACCGGGGAGCTGTTTTTT